The 22 T cell receptor beta chains in this list originate from one sample, sequenced in a study of cytomegalovirus exposure and HLA in healthy donors. 13 Jbeta primers and 60 Vbeta primers were used for the PCR. The repertoire was sequenced with immunoSEQ multiplex PCR; TCRdb's copy has only in-frame clones and lacks some. The sample carries hundreds of thousands of clones, about 81% recorded once. Sequencing was carried out using PBMCs. Every receptor here comes from a man aged 35-49 years in good health and CMV-seropositive.

This clone came up once. V gene TRBV11-2 combines with J gene TRBJ2-7; possible D gene TRBD2, 6 bases. This CDR3 is 15 amino acids long. V gave up 5 bases and J gave up 2 bases, with 16 bases separating them. Germline V gene sequence: CDR1 SGHAT, CDR2 FQNNGV. CDR3 DNA sequence: TGTGCCAGCAGCGGACCCCGGGACTTCACCTACGAGCAGTACTTC. This translates into CASSGPRDFTYEQYF.

The chain employs TRBV30 and TRBJ2-3; D is unclear. This CDR3 contains 13 residues. Germline assignment: CDR1 GTSNPN and CDR2 SVGIG (reference sequence). Trimming shortened V by 4 bases and J by 0 bases, and 8 bases separated the two germline ends. CDR3 sequence: CAWTATSTDTQYF. CDR3 nucleotide sequence: TGTGCCTGGACCGCAACTAGCACAGATACGCAGTATTTT.

The chain couples TRBV7-9 to TRBJ2-1, with D perhaps TRBD2 (5 bases). The V gene's germline CDR1 is SEHNR and CDR2 FQNEAQ (reference sequence). The CDR3 runs 15 residues. The V gene lost 2 bases and the J gene lost 1 base, with 9 bases spanning the gap. This chain's CDR3 is CASSLTTGSYNEQFF. In nucleotides, the CDR3 is TGTGCCAGCAGCTTAACTACGGGGTCCTACAATGAGCAGTTCTTC.

This chain connects TRBV4-1 to TRBJ2-7, with 10 nucleotides matching TRBD1. Germline V CDR1 and CDR2: MGHRA, YSYEKL. V shed 3 bases, J shed 6 bases, and the junction held 8 bases outside the gene matches. The CDR3 is made up of 15 amino acids. The CDR3 DNA is TGCGCCAGCAGCCAGGAAGAGACAGGGGGCTGCGAGCAGTACTTC. This translates into CASSQEETGGCEQYF.

V gene TRBV5-4 combines with J gene TRBJ2-7, with 11 bases fitting TRBD1. Germline V gene data show CDR1 as SGHNT and CDR2 as YYREEE (reference sequence). The CDR3 length is 14 residues. Trimming removed 3 bases from V and 2 bases from J; junction bases left unmatched: 1. This CDR3 reads CASSWGQGAYEQYF. CDR3 sequence (DNA): TGTGCCAGCAGCTGGGGACAGGGGGCCTACGAGCAGTACTTC.

The rearrangement links TRBV27 to TRBJ2-7, with a tentative D call TRBD2 (5 bases). V lost 5 bases and J 3 bases, leaving 14 bases between the germline ends. The CDR3 extends over 14 amino acids. CDR1 MNHEY and CDR2 SMNVEV come from the germline V gene (reference sequence). The CDR3 is CASSIEGSYYEQYF. CDR3 bases: TGTGCCAGCAGTATCGAGGGTAGTTACTACGAGCAGTACTTC.

This clone was seen a few times. The chain carries TRBV7-9 and TRBJ1-5, with 10 positions matching TRBD1. The CDR3 runs 14 residues. CDR1 and CDR2 from the germline V gene are SEHNR and FQNEAQ (reference sequence). V lost 5 bases and J lost 7; bases outside the gene matches: 5. The DNA for the CDR3 is TGTGCCAGCAGCGGACAGGGGGTCGGGCAGCCCCAGCATTTT. This encodes CASSGQGVGQPQHF.

This clone was counted between two and nine times. J is TRBJ1-2 and V is TRBV6-1; 7 bases align to TRBD1. Germline-derived CDR1 and CDR2 are MNHNS and SASEGT. The CDR3 covers 16 residues. The J segment lost 1 base and the V segment lost 4 bases, leaving 9 bases of the junction unmatched. CDR3 sequence reads: CASSAPRDSVNYGYTF. The CDR3 DNA reads TGTGCCAGCAGTGCCCCACGGGACAGCGTTAACTATGGCTACACCTTC.

In DNA form, the CDR3 reads TGTGCCAGCAGCCTCTACAGGGGGCCGGATCAGCCCCAGCATTTT. As protein: CASSLYRGPDQPQHF. The chain uses TRBV7-2 and TRBJ1-5, with TRBD1 identical over 9 bases. Germline CDR1 SGHTA, CDR2 FQGNSA. The CDR3 sequence is 15 residues long. V was clipped by 5 bases and J by 5 bases; unmatched bases: 7.

The chain couples TRBV10-3 to TRBJ1-1, with 9 nucleotides matching TRBD1. The length of the CDR3 is 16 residues. Trimming removed 5 bases from V and 5 bases from J; junction bases left unmatched: 12. Germline loops: CDR1 ENHRY, CDR2 SYGVKD. CDR3 region: CAISFLFRQGGTEAFF. The CDR3 bases are TGTGCCATCAGTTTCCTCTTTCGACAGGGGGGAACTGAAGCTTTCTTT.

J is TRBJ2-2 and V is TRBV29-1, with TRBD2 matching over 16 bases. J was trimmed by 5 bases and V by 8 bases; bases with no gene match: 5. CDR3 length: 15 residues. Germline values: CDR1 SQVTM, CDR2 ANQGSEA. CDR3 sequence reads: CSWRGLAGGTGELFF. As DNA, the CDR3 is TGCAGCTGGAGGGGACTAGCGGGAGGGACCGGGGAGCTGTTTTTT.

This chain uses TRBV5-1 with TRBJ2-7; D is unresolved. Per the germline V gene, CDR1 is SGHRS and CDR2 is YFSETQ. V gave up 0 bases and J gave up 4 bases, with 11 bases separating them. The CDR3 consists of 14 residues. CDR3 in DNA: TGCGCCAGCAGCTTGGGAGGTGGCGGTTACGAGCAGTACTTC. It is translated as CASSLGGGGYEQYF.

This sequence joins TRBV2 and TRBJ1-2; 7 nucleotides match TRBD1. The V gene's germline CDR1 is SNHLY and CDR2 FYNNEI. The CDR3 is 14 amino acids. V trimming: 0 bases; J trimming: 8 bases; junction bases outside the gene matches: 6. For the CDR3, the DNA is TGTGCCAGCAGTGAAGCTCCGGGACAGATAGGCTACACCTTC. Translated: CASSEAPGQIGYTF.

CDR3 in amino acids: CASSPTRDYPSYEQYF. CDR3 nucleotides: TGTGCCAGCAGCCCCACCCGGGACTACCCCTCCTACGAGCAGTACTTC. This chain uses TRBV9 with TRBJ2-7; the match to TRBD2 covers 7 bases. The germline V gene encodes CDR1 SGDLS and CDR2 YYNGEE. This CDR3 has 16 residues. Unmatched junction bases numbered 10, after V lost 4 bases and J lost 0 bases.

The chain carries TRBV19 and TRBJ1-4; perhaps TRBD1 as D (6 bases). The CDR3 has 15 amino acids. The germline V gene has CDR1 LNHDA and CDR2 SQIVND (reference sequence). The V gene lost 6 bases and the J gene lost 8 bases, with 19 bases spanning the gap. The CDR3: CASSPRAGEAEKLFF. CDR3 nucleotide sequence: TGTGCCAGTAGCCCTCGGGCAGGGGAAGCGGAAAAACTGTTTTTT.

The J gene is TRBJ2-7, the V gene TRBV25-1; 7 bases line up with TRBD1. Germline CDR1 is MGHDK and CDR2 is SYGVNS. The CDR3 spans 14 residues. V was clipped by 8 bases and J by 0 bases; unmatched bases: 7. The CDR3 sequence is CASSRGLSSYEQYF. The CDR3 nucleotides read TGTGCCAGCTCCAGGGGGTTAAGCTCCTACGAGCAGTACTTC.

The chain is built from TRBV18 and TRBJ2-4; perhaps TRBD2 as D (6 bases). From germline, CDR1 is KGHSH and CDR2 LQKENI. This CDR3 region has 15 residues. Trimming stripped 0 bases from V and 5 bases from J, with 11 bases between. CDR3 sequence reads: CASSPPRGPQNIQYF. The DNA of the CDR3 is TGTGCCAGCTCACCACCGCGGGGTCCCCAAAACATTCAGTACTTC.

The chain couples TRBV11-2 to TRBJ2-7, with 9 bases that match TRBD2. CDR3 length: 16 amino acids. From germline, CDR1 is SGHAT and CDR2 FQNNGV. V was clipped by 2 bases and J by 3 bases; unmatched bases: 8. CDR3 DNA: TGTGCCAGCAGCTTACTGGTAGCGGGGGCCTACTACGAGCAGTACTTC. Translation gives CASSLLVAGAYYEQYF.

The rearrangement links TRBV30 to TRBJ1-1; no definite D call. The CDR3 spans 13 residues. Germline CDR1 reads GTSNPN; CDR2 reads SVGIG (reference sequence). Trimming took 5 bases from V and 2 from J, leaving 12 bases between them. In DNA, the CDR3 is TGTGCCTGGGCGGGGTGGGAAAACACTGAAGCTTTCTTT. Protein product: CAWAGWENTEAFF.

J is TRBJ2-7 and V is TRBV5-1; TRBD2 matches at 13 bases. Germline CDR1 reads SGHRS; CDR2 reads YFSETQ. Unmatched junction bases numbered 6, after V lost 5 bases and J lost 7 bases. This CDR3 is built from 14 residues. The CDR3 loop is CASRRTSGSWEQYF. The CDR3 DNA reads TGCGCCAGCAGACGGACTAGCGGGAGTTGGGAGCAGTACTTC.

The chain recombines TRBV30 with TRBJ1-6; TRBD1 matches at 7 bases. CDR3 length equals 15 residues. V lost 4 bases, J lost 0 bases, and 3 bases stayed unmatched. Germline loops: CDR1 GTSNPN, CDR2 SVGIG (reference sequence). CDR3 in amino acids: CAWNTGVSYNSPLHF. CDR3 nucleotides: TGTGCCTGGAATACAGGGGTCTCCTATAATTCACCCCTCCACTTT.

The chain couples TRBV5-4 to TRBJ2-2; the D gene is possibly TRBD2 (6 bases). The V end was cut by 0 bases, the J end by 9 bases, with 9 bases between. Germline CDR1 and CDR2: SGHNT and YYREEE (reference sequence). The CDR3 sequence is 13 residues long. CDR3 in DNA: TGTGCCAGCAGCTTGGAGACTAGGAGGGAGCTGTTTTTT. It encodes CASSLETRRELFF.